This entry lists 22 T cell receptor beta chains sequenced from one sample in a study of Graves' ophthalmopathy and Graves' hyperthyroidism. Amplified TCR beta CDR3 regions were obtained using RNA transcripts as template. HTBI-primed first-round RT-PCR preceded second-round multiplex PCR. Each CDR3 protein gets one entry after TCRdb re-called the multiplex PCR reads with MiXCR. The sample has around 1,000,000 distinct CDR3 sequences; about two fifths are singletons. The sample comprised peripheral blood or thyroid tissue (not recorded which). These receptors were taken from an adult man with Graves' hyperthyroidism.

This chain joins TRBV6-1 and TRBJ1-5, with 7 nucleotides matching TRBD1. CDR3 length: 14 amino acids. V gave up 8 bases and J gave up 5 bases; unmatched junction bases: 9. Germline V gene lookup returns CDR1 MNHNS and CDR2 SASEGT. The CDR3 protein is CASEGAVRDQPQHF. The CDR3, as DNA: TGTGCCAGCGAGGGGGCTGTCAGGGATCAGCCCCAGCATTTT.

This clonotype was found many times. The CDR3 coding sequence is TGTGCCAGCAGCTCCTACCCTCAGGGGCACGATGGCTACACCTTC. It encodes CASSSYPQGHDGYTF. V and J are TRBV7-6 and TRBJ1-2; possible D gene TRBD1, 6 bases. Germline CDR1 and CDR2: SGHVS and FNYEAQ. The CDR3 contains 15 residues. The V and J ends lost 4 bases and 6 bases respectively, with 18 bases between them.

This clonotype was recorded at least ten times. The rearrangement links TRBV5-6 to TRBJ1-2, with D uncertain. Germline V gene sequence: CDR1 SGHDT, CDR2 YYEEEE. This CDR3 contains 11 residues. V was pared by 0 bases and J by 10 bases, with 7 bases between. The CDR3 DNA sequence: TGTGCCAGCAGCTTGGGACTTCACTACACCTTC. This sequence encodes CASSLGLHYTF. Complete variable domain (other parts from reference TRBV5-6 and TRBJ1-2): DAGVTQSPTHLIKTRGQQVTLRCSPKSGHDTVSWYQQALGQGPQFIFQYYEEEERQRGNFPDRFSGHQFPNYSSELNVNALLLGDSALYLCASSLGLHYTFGSGTRLTVV.

This clonotype appeared once. A much larger clonotype is one base distant, so this may be a read error. The gene calls are TRBV29-1 and TRBJ2-7; TRBD2 is a possible D gene (6 bases). CDR1 is SQVTM, CDR2 ANQGSEA, per germline. Trimming removed 4 bases from V and 3 bases from J, with 16 bases in between. The CDR3 has 14 amino acids. The CDR3 region is CSVVGGFDYYEQYF. The CDR3 region has the DNA TGCAGCGTTGTAGGAGGGTTTGACTACTACGAGCAGTACTTC.

This clonotype has just a few counts. The V gene is TRBV24-1, the J gene TRBJ2-5; TRBD1 agrees at 11 bases. This CDR3 contains 15 residues. Per germline, CDR1 KGHDR and CDR2 SFDVKD. The ends lost 11 bases at V and 4 bases at J; junction bases unmatched: 11. The CDR3 sequence is CASTPRTGGGETQYF. The CDR3 bases are TGTGCCAGCACCCCTAGGACAGGGGGCGGAGAGACCCAGTACTTC.

The V and J genes are TRBV15 and TRBJ2-5; D gene ambiguous. V was cut by 0 bases and J by 9 bases, with 8 bases left in between. Germline V CDR1 and CDR2: LNHNV, YYDKDF (reference sequence). CDR3 length: 12 residues. In nucleotides, the CDR3 is TGTGCCACCAGCAGAGATTCAGGTGCCCAGTACTTC. Translation: CATSRDSGAQYF.

As for this clonotype: This may arise from a read error, as a much more abundant clone is one base away. V is TRBV10-3 and J is TRBJ2-5; perhaps TRBD1 as D (6 bases). Trimming shortened V by 5 bases and J by 4 bases, and 14 bases separated the two germline ends. CDR1 is ENHRY and CDR2 is SYGVKD in the germline V gene. The CDR3 contains 14 residues. DNA of the CDR3: TGTGCCATCAGTTATCAGGGGCGTTTAGAGACCCAGTACTTC. Translated, it gives CAISYQGRLETQYF.

This clonotype was recorded many times. The chain uses TRBV10-3 and TRBJ1-2; 7 bases fit TRBD1. V shed 0 bases, J shed 4 bases, and the junction held 2 bases outside the gene matches. Germline CDR1 is ENHRY and CDR2 is SYGVKD. The CDR3 contains 14 residues. The CDR3 DNA reads TGTGCCATCAGTGAGTCGAACAGGGGCTATGGCTACACCTTC. Translation gives CAISESNRGYGYTF.

The rearrangement links TRBV14 to TRBJ2-7; D remains unclear. V dropped 4 bases and J dropped 7 bases, with 14 bases sitting between them. The CDR3 totals 13 residues. CDR1 SGHDN and CDR2 FVKESK come from the germline V gene. The CDR3 coding sequence is TGTGCCAGCAGCCCCCACCTTCCTGGTGAGCAGTACTTC. It codes for CASSPHLPGEQYF.

V is TRBV7-8 and J is TRBJ1-4, with D perhaps TRBD1 (6 bases). Looked up from germline, CDR1 is SGHVS and CDR2 is FQNEAQ. This CDR3 contains 15 residues. The V gene lost 4 bases and the J gene lost 5 bases, with 14 bases spanning the gap. CDR3 protein: CASSSRQDRNEKLFF. The CDR3 DNA sequence: TGTGCCAGCAGCTCACGACAGGACCGAAATGAAAAACTGTTTTTT.

V usage is TRBV24-1 and J usage is TRBJ1-5, with D possibly matching TRBD1 (6 bases). CDR1 and CDR2 (germline): KGHDR, SFDVKD. The CDR3 consists of 14 residues. The V end lost 2 bases, the J end lost 3 bases, and 7 bases lay between the germline ends. CDR3 protein: CATSDYRDNQPQHF. CDR3 DNA sequence: TGTGCCACCAGTGATTACAGGGACAATCAGCCCCAGCATTTT.

This clonotype was found many times. The rearrangement links TRBV7-8 to TRBJ1-5; D gene uncertain. V gave up 1 base and J gave up 4 bases, with 5 bases separating them. This CDR3 spans 13 amino acids. CDR1 SGHVS and CDR2 FQNEAQ come from the germline V gene. CDR3: CASSLGTNQPQHF. Here the CDR3 DNA reads TGTGCCAGCAGCTTAGGCACAAATCAGCCCCAGCATTTT.

Worth noting for this clonotype: Just one base apart from a much larger clone, this may be a read error. The rearrangement links TRBV10-2 to TRBJ2-2; 12 nucleotides agree with TRBD2. Germline V gene data show CDR1 as WSHSY and CDR2 as SAAADI. There are 15 residues in the CDR3. Trimming at V came to 9 bases and at J to 6 bases, leaving 8 bases not matched to a gene. The CDR3 here is CASIGTSGYAGELFF. The CDR3 DNA reads TGCGCCAGTATCGGGACTAGCGGGTACGCCGGGGAGCTGTTTTTT.

The table lists this clonotype with a few counts. This sequence joins TRBV7-9 and TRBJ1-6; D unresolved. The germline V gene encodes CDR1 SEHNR and CDR2 FQNEAQ (reference sequence). The V gene lost 7 bases and the J gene lost 4 bases, with 11 bases spanning the gap. The CDR3 covers 14 residues. CDR3 residues: CASMELNYNSPLHF. The CDR3 DNA follows: TGTGCCAGCATGGAACTGAATTATAATTCACCCCTCCACTTT.

The chain recombines TRBV12-3 or TRBV12-4 with TRBJ2-7, with 8 bases fitting TRBD2. The CDR3 has 13 amino acids. V trimming: 6 bases; J trimming: 10 bases; junction bases outside the gene matches: 11. The CDR3 region is CASSQDAGGFQYF. CDR3 in DNA: TGTGCCAGCAGCCAAGATGCGGGGGGATTCCAGTACTTC.

This clonotype was observed at least ten times. The V gene is TRBV7-6, the J gene TRBJ2-7; TRBD1 aligns across 9 bases. J lost 3 bases, V lost 1 base, and 4 bases had no gene match. CDR1 and CDR2 (germline): SGHVS, FNYEAQ. This CDR3 region has 15 residues. CDR3 sequence: CASSLGQGGFYEQYF. The CDR3 bases are TGTGCCAGCAGCTTAGGACAGGGGGGGTTCTACGAGCAGTACTTC. The variable domain in full, with the rest retrieved from reference TRBV7-6 and TRBJ2-7, is GAGVSQSPRYKVTKRGQDVALRCDPISGHVSLYWYRQALGQGPEFLTYFNYEAQQDKSGLPNDRFSAERPEGSISTLTIQRTEQRDSAMYRCASSLGQGGFYEQYFGPGTRLTVT.

The table lists this clonotype with many counts. The rearrangement links TRBV20-1 to TRBJ2-7; TRBD1 agrees at 7 bases. The CDR3 extends over 15 amino acids. Germline V gene lookup returns CDR1 DFQATT and CDR2 SNEGSKA (reference sequence). V shed 1 base, J shed 2 bases, and the junction held 8 bases outside the gene matches. CDR3 sequence: CSARGRQTGTYEQYF. The CDR3 DNA follows: TGCAGTGCTAGAGGTCGACAGACAGGGACCTACGAGCAGTACTTC.

This clonotype was seen a handful of times. The genes are TRBV7-8 and TRBJ2-5; D may be TRBD2 (6 bases). This CDR3 is 14 amino acids long. Trimming stripped 4 bases from V and 4 bases from J, with 13 bases between. In germline, CDR1 is SGHVS, CDR2 FQNEAQ. The chain's CDR3 is CASSSGGPRETQYF. In DNA form, the CDR3 reads TGTGCCAGCAGCTCCGGGGGACCTCGAGAGACCCAGTACTTC.

This clonotype came up a few times. The chain couples TRBV20-1 to TRBJ1-3; D is uncertain. Trimming removed 0 bases at V and 0 bases at J, with 9 bases between. The germline V gene encodes CDR1 DFQATT and CDR2 SNEGSKA (reference sequence). This CDR3 has 15 amino acids. As DNA, the CDR3 is TGCAGTGCTAGAGATCAGGCCCGCTCTGGAAACACCATATATTTT. Its protein is CSARDQARSGNTIYF.

Worth noting for this clonotype: The junction departs from the called germline gene at one end, perhaps through a read error. The chain uses TRBV5-8 and TRBJ1-5; 7 bases match TRBD1. The CDR3 sequence is 15 residues long. From germline, CDR1 is SGHTS and CDR2 YDEGEE. The CDR3 protein is CVSSRVGGNNQPQHF. In DNA, the CDR3 is TGTGTCAGCAGTCGGGTAGGGGGCAACAATCAGCCCCAGCATTTT.

In this sample, this clonotype turned up a few times. This chain connects TRBV11-1 to TRBJ1-1, with D tentatively TRBD1 (5 bases). Deletions cut 6 bases from V and 1 base from J, with 9 bases between. The CDR3 spans 13 residues. CDR1 is SGHAT and CDR2 is FQDESV in the germline V gene (reference sequence). The CDR3 DNA reads as TGTGCCAGCAGAAGGGGACCGAACACTGAAGCTTTCTTT. This translates into CASRRGPNTEAFF.

The rearrangement links TRBV2 to TRBJ2-7, with 7 bases identical to TRBD1. The CDR3 length is 13 residues. The ends lost 6 bases at V and 2 bases at J; junction bases unmatched: 4. The germline CDR1 and CDR2 sequences are SNHLY and FYNNEI. As DNA, the CDR3 is TGTGCCAGCAGGGGCGACAGGGCCTACGAGCAGTACTTC. It translates to CASRGDRAYEQYF.